What follows describes a single TCR beta chain. CDR1 and CDR2 from the germline V gene are LNHDA and SQIVND (reference sequence). Trimming pared 5 bases from V and 9 bases from J, leaving 20 bases between. This CDR3 is 15 amino acids long. This sample was taken from a study of shared clonotypes between healthy human individuals. Sorted subsets were amplified in replicate PCRs using approximately 200 ng DNA, some 31,000 T cell genomes. TCRdb's table, derived via immunoSEQ multiplex PCR, lists solely in-frame clones and lacks some. The table shows approximately 100,000 clones, with over 65% occurring only once. Both CD45RO+ cells and CCR7-negative CD45RA+ TemRA cells were combined to make up CD8 memory.

The V and J genes are TRBV19 and TRBJ1-5, with D hard to call. The sample comprised memory CD8+ T cells sorted from blood. As to subset: CD45RO+ cells pooled with CCR7-negative TemRA cells. This receptor was obtained from a woman in her 30s in good health. The CDR3 sequence is CASSLKTSPDGPQHF. The CDR3 DNA follows: TGTGCCAGTAGTCTAAAAACGTCGCCCGATGGGCCCCAGCATTTT. The variable domain in full, completed from reference TRBV19 and TRBJ1-5, reads DGGITQSPKYLFRKEGQNVTLSCEQNLNHDAMYWYRQDPGQGLRLIYYSQIVNDFQKGDIAEGYSVSREKKESFPLTVTSAQKNPTAFYLCASSLKTSPDGPQHFGDGTRLSIL.